These 4 T cell receptor beta chains were sequenced from one sample in a study of T cell clonality in common variable immunodeficiency. The protocol was immunoSEQ multiplex PCR, while the TCRdb copy is restricted to in-frame clones and leaves out a portion. The data list more than 65,000 clones, none observed once; approximately 0.8% falls to the top ten. Sequencing input: peripheral blood mononuclear cells. The origin of the receptors is a person between 18 and 69 years old in good health.

In this sample, this clone turned up many times. The read terminates 3 residues ahead of where the CDR3 ends, so the germline J gene completes it. J is TRBJ2-1 and V is TRBV14, with 8 bases identical to TRBD2. Germline V gene sequence: CDR1 SGHDN, CDR2 FVKESK. Trimming took 1 base from V and 4 from J; bases not matched to a gene: 6. This CDR3 is built from 16 residues. Partial CDR3 DNA: TGTGCCAGCAGCCAAGCTACTAGCGGTTATTACAATGAG. Protein: CASSQATSGYYNE. The full CDR3 reads CASSQATSGYYNEQFF. The variable domain in full, completed from reference TRBV14 and TRBJ2-1, reads EAGVTQFPSHSVIEKGQTVTLRCDPISGHDNLYWYRRVMGKEIKFLLHFVKESKQDESGMPNNRFLAERTGGTYSTLKVQPAELEDSGVYFCASSQATSGYYNEQFFGPGTRLTVL.

This clone was observed many times. The sequence runs out 3 residues before the end of the CDR3; the remainder is reconstructed from the germline J gene. This sequence joins TRBV6-1 and TRBJ2-7; weak D call: TRBD1 (7 bases). Germline CDR1 MNHNS, CDR2 SASEGT. V dropped 4 bases and J dropped 6 bases, with 16 bases sitting between them. The length of the CDR3 is 14 residues. CDR3 residues: CASSGQTGTGEQYF. The CDR3 bases that were read are TGTGCCAGCAGTGGGCAGACAGGGACTGGCGAG.

There are many counts of this clone. The read stops 3 residues short of the end of the CDR3; the missing end is completed from the germline J gene. This chain links TRBV19 with TRBJ1-2; D gene uncertain. The ends were cut back, 3 bases at V and 2 bases at J, with 7 bases in the middle. The CDR3 is 13 residues long. In germline, CDR1 is LNHDA, CDR2 SQIVND (reference sequence). The part of the CDR3 DNA that was read is TGTGCCAGTAGTATTACCGGGAACTATGGC. Protein product: CASSITGNYG. The complete CDR3 reads CASSITGNYGYTF. Based on the CDR3 plus reference TRBV19 and TRBJ1-2, the full variable domain is DGGITQSPKYLFRKEGQNVTLSCEQNLNHDAMYWYRQDPGQGLRLIYYSQIVNDFQKGDIAEGYSVSREKKESFPLTVTSAQKNPTAFYLCASSITGNYGYTFGSGTRLTVV.

Points on this clone: Sequencing ends 3 residues short of the CDR3 end; the germline J gene provides the rest. The chain joins TRBV19 to TRBJ1-1; D possibly corresponds to TRBD1 (5 bases). Trimming left V 3 bases short and J 4 bases short, with 9 bases between. The CDR3 is 13 amino acids. Germline CDR1 and CDR2: LNHDA and SQIVND (reference sequence). The chain's CDR3 is CASSIRGATEAFF. CDR3 DNA, as far as it was read: TGTGCCAGTAGTATTCGAGGGGCCACTGAA.